One and the same sample provided the 17 T cell receptor beta chains below, sequenced in a study of T cell responses to AZD1222 COVID-19 vaccine. Profiling relied on immunoSEQ multiplex PCR, and the TCRdb table lists in-frame clones only, not all of them. The sample lists over 150,000 clones, 90% occurring once. The source was peripheral blood, collected on day 0 of AZD1222 vaccination. The origin of the receptors is an adult in good health.

The chain is built from TRBV7-2 and TRBJ1-2; no firm D call. The V end lost 5 bases, the J end lost 5 bases, and 15 bases lay between the germline ends. The CDR3 spans 14 residues. Germline CDR1 SGHTA, CDR2 FQGNSA. The CDR3 DNA follows: TGTGCCAGCAGCCCCCCCCGTGCCGAGTATGGCTACACCTTC. It yields the protein CASSPPRAEYGYTF.

The chain links TRBV7-2 to TRBJ1-1; TRBD1 is a possible D gene (5 bases). V lost 5 bases to trimming and J lost 5 bases, with 21 bases between them. There are 16 residues in the CDR3. CDR1 and CDR2 from the germline V gene are SGHTA and FQGNSA. Here the CDR3 reads CASSPTGLGGKTEAFF. Here the CDR3 DNA reads TGTGCCAGCAGCCCCACAGGTCTGGGGGGAAAAACTGAAGCTTTCTTT.

The chain recombines TRBV5-8 with TRBJ2-5; TRBD1 matches at 10 bases. The CDR3 has 16 amino acids. V lost 4 bases and J lost 4; bases outside the gene matches: 10. From germline, CDR1 is SGHTS and CDR2 YDEGEE. The CDR3 reads CASSRGTGVVVETQYF. CDR3 nucleotides: TGTGCCAGCAGCAGAGGGACAGGGGTGGTGGTAGAGACCCAGTACTTC. Together with reference TRBV5-8 and TRBJ2-5, the CDR3 gives the full variable domain: EAGVTQSPTHLIKTRGQQATLRCSPISGHTSVYWYQQALGLGLQFLLWYDEGEERNRGNFPPRFSGRQFPNYSSELNVNALELEDSALYLCASSRGTGVVVETQYFGPGTRLLVL.

The chain recombines TRBV12-3 or TRBV12-4 with TRBJ2-7, with D uncertain. The CDR3 extends over 12 amino acids. Trimming removed 3 bases from V and 5 bases from J, with 8 bases in between. CDR3 nucleotides: TGTGCCAGCAGTTTCATGGTAAACGAGCAGTACTTC. This gives the protein CASSFMVNEQYF.

The chain couples TRBV4-2 to TRBJ2-5; 11 nucleotides agree with TRBD2. The germline CDR1 and CDR2 sequences are LGHNA and YNFKEQ. The CDR3 runs 17 residues. Trimming cost V 3 bases and J 5 bases; bases outside gene matches: 11. Written as DNA, the CDR3 is TGTGCCAGCAGCCATGCCAGATTAGCGGGGGGGACGGAGACCCAGTACTTC. Its protein product is CASSHARLAGGTETQYF.

The V gene is TRBV11-3, the J gene TRBJ2-5; 7 bases map to TRBD1. Germline loops: CDR1 SGHNT, CDR2 YENEEA. After removal of 5 bases from V and 0 bases from J, the junction contained 3 bases not matched to a gene. The length of the CDR3 is 14 residues. CDR3 sequence: CASSVTGDQETQYF. CDR3 DNA: TGTGCCAGCAGCGTCACAGGGGACCAAGAGACCCAGTACTTC.

The V call is TRBV10-3, the J call TRBJ2-7; D unclear. The V gene's germline CDR1 is ENHRY and CDR2 SYGVKD. The CDR3 consists of 13 residues. V gave up 3 bases and J gave up 0 bases, with 6 bases separating them. In DNA, the CDR3 is TGTGCCATCAGTGACAGGTTCTCCTACGAGCAGTACTTC. It is translated as CAISDRFSYEQYF.

The gene calls are TRBV12-3 or TRBV12-4 and TRBJ2-7; D not certain. The CDR3 runs 12 residues. The V and J ends lost 5 bases and 4 bases respectively, with 9 bases between them. CDR3: CASSTLGYEQYF. The CDR3 DNA reads TGTGCCAGCAGTACCCTGGGTTACGAGCAGTACTTC.

The rearrangement uses TRBV5-4 and TRBJ2-1, with D unresolved. Trimming left V 5 bases short and J 5 bases short, with 11 bases between. The length of the CDR3 is 13 residues. Germline CDR1 is SGHNT and CDR2 is YYREEE (reference sequence). CDR3 in amino acids: CASSFYSDNEQFF. As DNA, the CDR3 is TGTGCCAGCAGTTTCTACAGTGACAATGAGCAGTTCTTC.

V is TRBV7-8 and J is TRBJ1-2, with D perhaps TRBD1 (5 bases). The V and J ends lost 7 bases and 8 bases respectively, with 23 bases between them. The germline V gene has CDR1 SGHVS and CDR2 FQNEAQ. The CDR3 sequence is 15 residues long. The CDR3 nucleotides are TGTGCCAGCACACCCCTTGGGGCAGGGTTAGGCGGCTACACCTTC. As protein: CASTPLGAGLGGYTF.

This clone was picked up one time. The V gene is TRBV6-5, the J gene TRBJ1-5; weak D call: TRBD1 (5 bases). CDR1 MNHEY and CDR2 SVGAGI come from the germline V gene. V lost 6 bases, J lost 4 bases, and 13 bases lay in between. CDR3 length: 14 residues. CDR3 in amino acids: CASRAPGQNQPQHF. The CDR3 nucleotides are TGTGCCAGCAGGGCCCCAGGGCAGAATCAGCCCCAGCATTTT.

The chain links TRBV5-6 to TRBJ2-5; 8 bases agree with TRBD1. In germline, CDR1 is SGHDT, CDR2 YYEEEE. This CDR3 is 15 amino acids long. V dropped 4 bases and J dropped 5; count of bases not matched to a gene: 10. In DNA, the CDR3 is TGTGCCAGCAGCGCGACAGGGGATGTGAGTGAGACCCAGTACTTC. Translation gives CASSATGDVSETQYF.

This rearrangement joins TRBV6-2 or TRBV6-3 to TRBJ2-7, with 9 positions matching TRBD2. Germline assignment: CDR1 MNHEY and CDR2 SVGEGT. This CDR3 is 14 amino acids long. Trimming took 2 bases from V and 2 from J; bases not matched to a gene: 1. The CDR3 loop is CASSYGGGAYEQYF. CDR3 bases: TGTGCCAGCAGTTACGGCGGGGGGGCCTACGAGCAGTACTTC.

This chain uses TRBV4-1 with TRBJ2-2; D is perhaps TRBD2 (6 bases). The CDR3 sequence is 13 residues long. V was shortened by 3 bases and J by 8 bases, with 10 bases between the two germline ends. Per germline, CDR1 MGHRA and CDR2 YSYEKL. In nucleotides, the CDR3 is TGCGCCAGCAGCCATAGCGGCTCTGGGGAGCTGTTTTTT. It specifies CASSHSGSGELFF.

This clone has only one observation. This chain links TRBV19 with TRBJ1-5; D call uncertain. V was trimmed by 1 base and J by 7 bases, leaving 5 bases between them. This CDR3 comprises 12 residues. The germline CDR1 and CDR2 sequences are LNHDA and SQIVND (reference sequence). The DNA of the CDR3 is TGTGCCAGTAGTATAGCTGCACAGCCCCAGCATTTT. Translated: CASSIAAQPQHF. The complete variable domain, with remaining parts taken from reference TRBV19 and TRBJ1-5, reads DGGITQSPKYLFRKEGQNVTLSCEQNLNHDAMYWYRQDPGQGLRLIYYSQIVNDFQKGDIAEGYSVSREKKESFPLTVTSAQKNPTAFYLCASSIAAQPQHFGDGTRLSIL.

This chain links TRBV16 with TRBJ1-5; no clear D. The germline V and J ends were trimmed by 2 bases and 2 bases, with 10 bases remaining between them. The V gene's germline CDR1 is KGHSY and CDR2 FQNENV. CDR3 length: 15 residues. The CDR3: CASSQGAQGNQPQHF. The DNA of the CDR3 is TGTGCCAGCAGCCAAGGCGCCCAAGGCAATCAGCCCCAGCATTTT. The complete variable domain, with remaining parts taken from reference TRBV16 and TRBJ1-5, reads GEEVAQTPKHLVRGEGQKAKLYCAPIKGHSYVFWYQQVLKNEFKFLISFQNENVFDETGMPKERFSAKCLPNSPCSLEIQATKLEDSAVYFCASSQGAQGNQPQHFGDGTRLSIL.

The V gene is TRBV30, the J gene TRBJ1-4, with 8 bases lining up with TRBD1. Per germline, CDR1 GTSNPN and CDR2 SVGIG (reference sequence). V shed 5 bases, J shed 8 bases, and the junction held 13 bases outside the gene matches. CDR3 length: 15 amino acids. CDR3 DNA sequence: TGTGCCTGGGAGAGTGGGGACAGGTTGGGGGAAAAACTGTTTTTT. Amino acid sequence: CAWESGDRLGEKLFF.